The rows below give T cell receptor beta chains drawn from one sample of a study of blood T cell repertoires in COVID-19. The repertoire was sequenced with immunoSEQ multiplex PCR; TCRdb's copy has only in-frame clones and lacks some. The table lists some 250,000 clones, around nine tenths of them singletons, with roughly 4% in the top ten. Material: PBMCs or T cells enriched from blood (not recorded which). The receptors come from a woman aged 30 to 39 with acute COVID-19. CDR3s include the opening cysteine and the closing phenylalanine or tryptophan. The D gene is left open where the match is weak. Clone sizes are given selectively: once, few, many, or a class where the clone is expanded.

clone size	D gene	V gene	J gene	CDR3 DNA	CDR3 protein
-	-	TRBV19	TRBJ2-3	TGTGCCAGTAGTCTACAGAGGCAGGGAGATACGCAGTATTTT	CASSLQRQGDTQYF
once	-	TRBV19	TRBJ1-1	TGTGCCAGTAGTATAAAGCTCGGTCCTAACACTGAAGCTTTCTTT	CASSIKLGPNTEAFF
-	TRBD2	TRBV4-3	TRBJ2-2	TGCGCCAGCAGCAAGGAGAGGACTAGCGGGGGGGTGGTACAGACCGGGGAGCTGTTTTTT	CASSKERTSGGVVQTGELFF
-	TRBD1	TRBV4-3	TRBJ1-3	TGCGCCAGCAGCCAAGCACAGGGGGCTACTGGAAACACCATATATTTT	CASSQAQGATGNTIYF
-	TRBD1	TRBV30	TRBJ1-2	TGTGCCTGGAGTGTCTCAGGGGGTGGCTACACCTTC	CAWSVSGGGYTF
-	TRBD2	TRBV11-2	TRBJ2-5	TGTGCCAGCAGCTCGCAATGGGAGCGGGGAGAGACCCAGTACTTC	CASSSQWERGETQYF
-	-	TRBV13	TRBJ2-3	TGTGCCAGCAGCTTTGGCGGGGAAGTTGTGTATACGCAGTATTTT	CASSFGGEVVYTQYF
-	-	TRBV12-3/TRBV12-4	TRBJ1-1	TGTGCCAGCAGTTTAGGTCCGGACACTGAAGCTTTCTTT	CASSLGPDTEAFF
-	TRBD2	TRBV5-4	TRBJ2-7	TGTGCCAGCAGCTTGGAGACTAGCGGGGGCTCCACCTACGAGCAGTACTTC	CASSLETSGGSTYEQYF
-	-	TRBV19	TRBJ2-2	TGTGCCGGGGGCAGCGGCACCGGGGAGCTGTTTTTT	CAGGSGTGELFF
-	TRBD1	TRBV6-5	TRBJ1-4	TGTGCCAGCAAAGACCCAGGGGGCAATAATGAAAAACTGTTTTTT	CASKDPGGNNEKLFF
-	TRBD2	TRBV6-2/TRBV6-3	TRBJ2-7	TGTGCCAGCAGTTACTCGATGGGGGGGAACGAGCAGTACTTC	CASSYSMGGNEQYF
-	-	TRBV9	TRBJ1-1	TGTGCCAGCAGCATCGGGACTATGAACACTGAAGCTTTCTTT	CASSIGTMNTEAFF
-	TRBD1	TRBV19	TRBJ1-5	TGTGCCAGTAGTATAGGGGGGACAGGCCGCTTTCGAAGCAATCAGCCCCAGCATTTT	CASSIGGTGRFRSNQPQHF
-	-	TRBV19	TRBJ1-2	TGTGCCAGTAGTATAGAGGTACAGGGTTTTGCCTATGGCTACACCTTC	CASSIEVQGFAYGYTF
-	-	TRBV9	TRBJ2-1	TGTGCCAGCAGCGTAGTTGAGGGTCCCGCCTACAATGAGCAGTTCTTC	CASSVVEGPAYNEQFF
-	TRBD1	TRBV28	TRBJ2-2	TGTGCCAGCAGTCTACTCGGGACAGACACCGGGGAGCTGTTTTTT	CASSLLGTDTGELFF
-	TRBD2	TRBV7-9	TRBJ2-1	TGTGCCAGCATACCCAGCGCGGGGGGCCTTAATGAGCAGTTCTTC	CASIPSAGGLNEQFF
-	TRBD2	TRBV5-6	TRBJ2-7	TGTGCCAGCAGCTTGGGGGCGAAGTGGGGACTAGGGTACGAGCAGTACTTC	CASSLGAKWGLGYEQYF
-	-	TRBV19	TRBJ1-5	TGTGCCAGTAGTATACAGGCACAGAGAAATCAGCCCCAGCATTTT	CASSIQAQRNQPQHF
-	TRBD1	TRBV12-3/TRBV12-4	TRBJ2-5	TGTGCCAGCAGTCCGGGACAGGGGCACTACTTC	CASSPGQGHYF
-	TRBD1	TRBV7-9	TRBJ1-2	TGTGCCAGCAGCTCGGGCGACAGGGCCTTTACTCACTATGGCTACACCTTC	CASSSGDRAFTHYGYTF
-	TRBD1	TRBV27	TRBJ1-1	TGTGCCAGCAGTCCTCCGGGACAGGGGAACACTGAAGCTTTCTTT	CASSPPGQGNTEAFF
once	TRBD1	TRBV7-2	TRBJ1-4	TGTGCCAGCAGACGAGACAGGGCAACTAATGAAAAACTGTTTTTT	CASRRDRATNEKLFF
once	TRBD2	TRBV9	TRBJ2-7	TGTGCCAGCAGCGTAGGTAGCGGGGGCCCCTACGAGCAGTACTTC	CASSVGSGGPYEQYF
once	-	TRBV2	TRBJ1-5	TGTGCCAGCACAGGCCTCACAGGTCAGCCCCAGCATTTT	CASTGLTGQPQHF
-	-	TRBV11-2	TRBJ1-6	TGTGCCAGCAGCTTAGGAACTTCCCGAGAGACACCCCTCCACTTT	CASSLGTSRETPLHF
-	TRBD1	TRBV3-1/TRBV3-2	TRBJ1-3	TGTGCCAGCAGTTACAGGGGAAGGGGAAACACCATATATTTT	CASSYRGRGNTIYF
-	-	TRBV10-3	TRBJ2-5	TGTGCCACCAAGGCCCTAGACTCCGAGACCCAGTACTTC	CATKALDSETQYF
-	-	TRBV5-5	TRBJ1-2	TGTGCCAGCACCTCAAATCCGGTAACGGGCTACACCTTC	CASTSNPVTGYTF
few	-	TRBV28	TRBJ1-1	TGTGCCAGCAGTTTTGGGAGTGCGGGGAACACTGAAGCTTTCTTT	CASSFGSAGNTEAFF
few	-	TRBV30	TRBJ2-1	TGTGGAGGGAGCTCCTACAATGAGCAGTTCTTC	CGGSSYNEQFF
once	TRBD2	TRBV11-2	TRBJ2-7	TGTGCCAGCAGCTTAGAAAGCGGGGGGGCCAGAGAGCAGTACTTC	CASSLESGGAREQYF
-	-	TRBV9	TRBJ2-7	TGTGCCAGCAGCCCGTCCTCCCGAGAGAGGTACGAGCAGTACTTC	CASSPSSRERYEQYF
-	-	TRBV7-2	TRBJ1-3	TGTGCCAGCAGCCAGACAGTCTCTGGAAACACCATATATTTT	CASSQTVSGNTIYF
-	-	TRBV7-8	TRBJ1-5	TGTGCCAGCAGCTTTAACCGGGTCAATCAGCCCCAGCATTTT	CASSFNRVNQPQHF
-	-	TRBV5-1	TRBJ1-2	TGCGCCAGCAGCCAGGGACTGAGCTATGGCTACACCTTC	CASSQGLSYGYTF
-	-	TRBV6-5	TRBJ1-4	TGTGCCAGCAGGACATCGACTAATGAAAAACTGTTTTTT	CASRTSTNEKLFF
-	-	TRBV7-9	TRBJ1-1	TGTGCCAGCACCTTAAACGGACAGATGAACACTGAAGCTTTCTTT	CASTLNGQMNTEAFF
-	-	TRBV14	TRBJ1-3	TGTGCCAGCAGCCGAAACGGCCGGGGGGTGTTTGGAAACACCATATATTTT	CASSRNGRGVFGNTIYF
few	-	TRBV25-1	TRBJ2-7	TGTGCCAGCAGAGGACAGCCCTACGAGCAGTACTTC	CASRGQPYEQYF
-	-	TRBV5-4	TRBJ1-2	TGTGCCAGCAGCTTGGATCTGTCGGAGCGGTATGGCTACACCTTC	CASSLDLSERYGYTF
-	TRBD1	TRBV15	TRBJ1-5	TGTGCCACCAGCAGAGATCTCGGAGGGGGCGGCCAGCCCCAGCATTTT	CATSRDLGGGGQPQHF
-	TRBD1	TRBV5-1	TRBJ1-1	TGCGCCAGCAGCCAGGGGGCGGCGAACACTGAAGCTTTCTTT	CASSQGAANTEAFF
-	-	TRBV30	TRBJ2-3	TGTGCCTGGAGTGTATATCGACTCCCTGGAGATACGCAGTATTTT	CAWSVYRLPGDTQYF
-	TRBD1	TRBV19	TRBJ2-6	TGTGCCAGTAGCAAGGGTGACAGGGAACCGCGCTCTGGGGCCAACGTCCTGACTTTC	CASSKGDREPRSGANVLTF
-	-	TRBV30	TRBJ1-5	TGTGCCTGGAGTTTCGGTCAGGGCAATCAGCCCCAGCATTTT	CAWSFGQGNQPQHF
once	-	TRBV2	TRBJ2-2	TGTGCCAGCAGACCGGACAAGAACACCGGGGAGCTGTTTTTT	CASRPDKNTGELFF
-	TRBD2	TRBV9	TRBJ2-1	TGTGCCAGCAGCCTGGGACTAGCGGTTATCAATGAGCAGTTCTTC	CASSLGLAVINEQFF
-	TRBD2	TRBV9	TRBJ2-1	TGTGCCAGCAGACCAGCGGGGGGGCCCAGTGAGCAGTTCTTC	CASRPAGGPSEQFF
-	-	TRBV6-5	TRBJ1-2	TGTGCCAGCACATTTGGCCCCAGGAATGGCTACACCTTC	CASTFGPRNGYTF
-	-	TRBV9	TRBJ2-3	TGTGCCAGCAGTCCCGGAGAAGATAGCACAGATACGCAGTATTTT	CASSPGEDSTDTQYF
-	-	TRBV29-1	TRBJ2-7	TGCAGCGCCGGGACTGTATACGAGCAGTACTTC	CSAGTVYEQYF
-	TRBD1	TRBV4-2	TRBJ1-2	TGTGCCAGCAGCCAGCCAGGGGGGATTCGGGACTATGGCTACACCTTC	CASSQPGGIRDYGYTF
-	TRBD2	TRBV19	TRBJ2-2	TGTGCCAGTCGATTAGCGGGGGTACGCACCGGGGAGCTGTTTTTT	CASRLAGVRTGELFF
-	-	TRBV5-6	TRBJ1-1	TGTGCCAGCAGCCCAGGGTTGGGCACTGAAGCTTTCTTT	CASSPGLGTEAFF
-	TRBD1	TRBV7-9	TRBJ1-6	TGTGCCAGCAGCTTGCGGCAGGGGGCGGTTAATTCACCCCTCCACTTT	CASSLRQGAVNSPLHF
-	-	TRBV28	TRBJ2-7	TGTGCCAGCAGCCGAGCCTACGAGCAGTACTTC	CASSRAYEQYF
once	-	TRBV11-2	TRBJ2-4	TGTGCCAGCAGCTTAGCGACTCGCGGGGCCAAAAACATTCAGTACTTC	CASSLATRGAKNIQYF